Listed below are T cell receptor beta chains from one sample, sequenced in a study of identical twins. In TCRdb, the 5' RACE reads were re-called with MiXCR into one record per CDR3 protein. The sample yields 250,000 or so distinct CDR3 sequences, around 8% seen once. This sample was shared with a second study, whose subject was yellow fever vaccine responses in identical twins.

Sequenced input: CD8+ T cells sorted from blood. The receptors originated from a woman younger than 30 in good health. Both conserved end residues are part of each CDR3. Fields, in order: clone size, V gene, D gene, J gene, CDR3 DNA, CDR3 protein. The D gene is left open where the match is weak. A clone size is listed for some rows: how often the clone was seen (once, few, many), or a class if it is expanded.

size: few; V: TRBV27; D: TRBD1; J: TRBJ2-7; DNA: TGTGCCACAGCGGACAGGGGAGGATCCTACGAGCAGTACTTC; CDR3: CATADRGGSYEQYF
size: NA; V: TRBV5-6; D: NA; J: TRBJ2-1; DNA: TGTGCCAGCAGCTTGGTAGGAGCCTCCTACAATGAGCAGTTCTTC; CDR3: CASSLVGASYNEQFF
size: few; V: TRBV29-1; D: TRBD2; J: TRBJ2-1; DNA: TGCAGCGTAGAATCCGGGACTAGCGCTTACAATGAGCAGTTCTTC; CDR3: CSVESGTSAYNEQFF
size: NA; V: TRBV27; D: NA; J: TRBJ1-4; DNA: TGTGCCAGCGGTGCCTGGGCAGGAACTAATGAAAAACTGTTTTTT; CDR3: CASGAWAGTNEKLFF
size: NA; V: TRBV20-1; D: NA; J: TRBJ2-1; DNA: TGCAGTGCCCACGGGGTGGCGACAGCCTACAATGAGCAGTTCTTC; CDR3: CSAHGVATAYNEQFF
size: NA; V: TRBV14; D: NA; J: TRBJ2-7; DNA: TGTGCCAGCAGCCAAGACCTGAGGGACACCTCAAGGATCGAGCAGTACTTC; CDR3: CASSQDLRDTSRIEQYF
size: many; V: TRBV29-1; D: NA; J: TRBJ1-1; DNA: TGCAGCGTGCTGGACGGAGACACTGAAGCTTTCTTT; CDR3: CSVLDGDTEAFF
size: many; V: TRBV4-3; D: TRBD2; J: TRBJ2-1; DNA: TGCGCCAGCAGCCCCCTAGCGGAAAGCTCCTACAATGAGCAGTTCTTC; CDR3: CASSPLAESSYNEQFF
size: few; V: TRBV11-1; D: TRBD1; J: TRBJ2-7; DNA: TGTGCCAGCAGCTCTACCCGGGACAGGGGTCGTTCTTCGTACGAGCAGTACTTC; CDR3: CASSSTRDRGRSSYEQYF
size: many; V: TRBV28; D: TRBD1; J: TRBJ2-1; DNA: TGTGCCAGCAGTTTATACAGACAGGGGCTGAACAATGAGCAGTTCTTC; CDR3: CASSLYRQGLNNEQFF
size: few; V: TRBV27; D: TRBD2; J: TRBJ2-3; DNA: TGTGCCAGCAGTTTAGAGCGGGGGGCGGGAACAGATACGCAGTATTTT; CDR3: CASSLERGAGTDTQYF
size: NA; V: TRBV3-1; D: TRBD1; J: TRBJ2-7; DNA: TGTGCCAGCAGCCACCGGGACAGTGTCTACGAGCAGTACTTC; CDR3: CASSHRDSVYEQYF
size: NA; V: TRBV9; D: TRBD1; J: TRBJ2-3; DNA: TGTGCCAGCAGCGGATCCGGGACAGGGGGCAGCACAGATACGCAGTATTTT; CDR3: CASSGSGTGGSTDTQYF
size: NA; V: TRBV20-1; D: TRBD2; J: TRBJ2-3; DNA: TGCAGTGCCCGGCTAGCGGGAGATACGCAGTATTTT; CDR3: CSARLAGDTQYF
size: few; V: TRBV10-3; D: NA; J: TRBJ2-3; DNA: TGTGCCATCAGTGATGAGGACTCCCTCACAGATACGCAGTATTTT; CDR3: CAISDEDSLTDTQYF
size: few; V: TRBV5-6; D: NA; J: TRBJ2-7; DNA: TGTGCCAGCAGCTTGGGTCAGGTCACCTACGAGCAGTACTTC; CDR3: CASSLGQVTYEQYF
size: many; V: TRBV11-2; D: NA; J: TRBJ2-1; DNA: TGTGCCAGCAGCTTAGGACTAGGGTACAATGAGCAGTTCTTC; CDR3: CASSLGLGYNEQFF
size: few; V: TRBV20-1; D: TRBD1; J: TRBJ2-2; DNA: TGCAGTGCTAGAGATCTTAGGACAGGGCCGTCTGGGGAGCTGTTTTTT; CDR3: CSARDLRTGPSGELFF
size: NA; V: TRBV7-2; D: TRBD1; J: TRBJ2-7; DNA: TGTGCCAGCAGCGGGCCCGGGACAGGGGTTCACGAGCAGTACTTC; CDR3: CASSGPGTGVHEQYF
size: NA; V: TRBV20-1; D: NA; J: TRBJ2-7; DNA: TGCAGTGCTAGGTCTGTCCGGAGGTCCAACTACGAGCAGTACTTC; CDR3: CSARSVRRSNYEQYF
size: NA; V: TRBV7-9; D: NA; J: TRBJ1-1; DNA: TGTGCCAGCAGCTCGGTCCCTCTGGGTGAAGCTTTCTTT; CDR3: CASSSVPLGEAFF
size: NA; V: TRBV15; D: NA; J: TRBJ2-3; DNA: TGTGCCACCAGCAGAGATCCGGGGTTACATGGGGCAGATACGCAGTATTTT; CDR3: CATSRDPGLHGADTQYF
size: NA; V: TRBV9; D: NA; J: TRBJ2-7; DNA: TGTGCCAGCAGCGTAGGAGAAACCTACGAGCAGTACTTC; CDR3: CASSVGETYEQYF
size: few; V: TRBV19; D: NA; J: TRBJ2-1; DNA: TGTGCCAGTAGTTTCAGCGAGCTATACAATGAGCAGTTCTTC; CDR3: CASSFSELYNEQFF
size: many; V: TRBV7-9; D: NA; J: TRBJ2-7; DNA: TGTGCCAGCAGCCCGACAGAGTACGAGCAGTACTTC; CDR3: CASSPTEYEQYF
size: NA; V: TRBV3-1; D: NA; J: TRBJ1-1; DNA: TGTGCCTCCTCCCAAGTAGCCCTTTGGACACCGAACACTGAAGCTTTCTTT; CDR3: CASSQVALWTPNTEAFF
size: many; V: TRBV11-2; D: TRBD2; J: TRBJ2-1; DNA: TGTGCCAGCAGCAGGACTAGCGGGAGTGAAAATGAGCAGTTCTTC; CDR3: CASSRTSGSENEQFF
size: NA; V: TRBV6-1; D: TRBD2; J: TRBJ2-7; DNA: TGTGCCAGCAGCCCAAACCTGGGACTCACGACTAGCGGAGAATACGAGCAGTACTTC; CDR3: CASSPNLGLTTSGEYEQYF
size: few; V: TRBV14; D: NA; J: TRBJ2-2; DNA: TGTGCCAGCAGCCGATCAGGGATTTCCGCCGGGGAGCTGTTTTTT; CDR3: CASSRSGISAGELFF
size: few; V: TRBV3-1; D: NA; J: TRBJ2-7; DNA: TGTGCCAGCAGCCACGACAATCCGACAGGCCCTCCCTACGAGCAGTACTTC; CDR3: CASSHDNPTGPPYEQYF
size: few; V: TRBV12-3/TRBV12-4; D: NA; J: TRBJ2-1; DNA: TGTGCCAGCACAGTGATGGCAGGGGTGGCCTATGAGCAGTTCTTC; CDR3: CASTVMAGVAYEQFF
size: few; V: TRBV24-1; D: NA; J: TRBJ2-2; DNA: TGTGCCACCAGTGATACGTGGGACACCGGGGAGCTGTTTTTT; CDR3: CATSDTWDTGELFF
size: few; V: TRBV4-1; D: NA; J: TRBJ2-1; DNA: TGCGCCAGCAGCCAAGATAAGATTCCCTCCTACAATGAGCAGTTCTTC; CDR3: CASSQDKIPSYNEQFF
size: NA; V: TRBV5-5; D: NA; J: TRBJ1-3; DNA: TGTGCCAGCAGCCGGGACGGGACCTCTGGAAACACCATATATTTT; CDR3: CASSRDGTSGNTIYF
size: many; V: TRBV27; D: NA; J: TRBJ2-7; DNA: TGTGCCAGCAGTTTAAGGTTCTCCTACGAGCAGTACTTC; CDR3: CASSLRFSYEQYF
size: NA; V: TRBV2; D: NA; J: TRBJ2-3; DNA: TGTGCCAGCAGTGAAACCCGGGACCTCCTACGCACAGATACGCAGTATTTT; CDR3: CASSETRDLLRTDTQYF
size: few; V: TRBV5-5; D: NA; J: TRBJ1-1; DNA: TGTGCCAGCAGCGTTACGACAGGACGGAACACTGAAGCTTTCTTT; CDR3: CASSVTTGRNTEAFF
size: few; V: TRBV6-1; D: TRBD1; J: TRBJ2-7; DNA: TGTGCCAGCAGGGGACAGGGGTTCCACGAGCAGTACTTC; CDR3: CASRGQGFHEQYF
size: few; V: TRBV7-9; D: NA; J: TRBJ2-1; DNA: TGTGCCAGCAGCCTAACGGAGGGAACCCCCTACAATGAGCAGTTCTTC; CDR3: CASSLTEGTPYNEQFF
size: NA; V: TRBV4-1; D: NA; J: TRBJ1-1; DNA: TGCGCCAGCAGCCAAGATTTCGCAGAAATGAACACTGAAGCTTTCTTT; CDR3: CASSQDFAEMNTEAFF